This entry is about one T cell receptor beta chain. These data belong to a study of blood T cell repertoires in COVID-19. Study-wide background: Acute-phase and convalescent COVID-19 samples originated in the United States, Italy and Spain. In each case, the material was cDNA or gDNA derived from T cells, B-cell-depleted T cells, or PBMCs.

In the source study's methods: Quantification of nucleated cells was approximated via reference gene primer amplification. Data came from immunoSEQ multiplex PCR; TCRdb stores just in-frame clones and leaves some out. D and trimming come from the DNA, and the V and J calls and clone size come from that table. The sample includes 150,000 to 200,000 clones, 89% of them seen just once. Losses at the gene ends were 4 bases for V and 5 bases for J; bases not matched to a gene: 5. This CDR3 is 14 amino acids long. The germline V gene encodes CDR1 LGHDT and CDR2 YNNKEL (reference sequence). The specimen sequenced was peripheral blood. This clonotype was sampled from a man aged 35-49 years with acute or convalescent COVID-19. J is TRBJ1-1 and V is TRBV3-1 (or the pseudogene TRBV3-2); the match to TRBD1 covers 9 bases. CDR3 coding DNA: TGTGCCAGCAGCCTCGACAGGGGGAAGACTGAAGCTTTCTTT. It translates to CASSLDRGKTEAFF.